This T cell receptor beta chain derives from a study of blood T cell repertoires in COVID-19. Germline V gene lookup returns CDR1 MNHNS and CDR2 SASEGT. V lost 3 bases to trimming and J lost 2 bases; unmatched junction nucleotides: 3. The length of the CDR3 is 16 residues. Some clones are missing from TCRdb's copy, which holds only in-frame ones; the method was immunoSEQ multiplex PCR. The sample has tens of thousands of clones; roughly 80% are singletons. The sequenced sample was peripheral blood. The chain carries TRBV6-1 and TRBJ2-1; 11 bases agree with TRBD1. The source of this sequence is a woman in her seventies with acute or convalescent COVID-19. The chain's CDR3 is CASSDLGQGAYNEQFF. Written as DNA, the CDR3 is TGTGCCAGCAGTGATTTGGGACAGGGGGCCTACAATGAGCAGTTCTTC.